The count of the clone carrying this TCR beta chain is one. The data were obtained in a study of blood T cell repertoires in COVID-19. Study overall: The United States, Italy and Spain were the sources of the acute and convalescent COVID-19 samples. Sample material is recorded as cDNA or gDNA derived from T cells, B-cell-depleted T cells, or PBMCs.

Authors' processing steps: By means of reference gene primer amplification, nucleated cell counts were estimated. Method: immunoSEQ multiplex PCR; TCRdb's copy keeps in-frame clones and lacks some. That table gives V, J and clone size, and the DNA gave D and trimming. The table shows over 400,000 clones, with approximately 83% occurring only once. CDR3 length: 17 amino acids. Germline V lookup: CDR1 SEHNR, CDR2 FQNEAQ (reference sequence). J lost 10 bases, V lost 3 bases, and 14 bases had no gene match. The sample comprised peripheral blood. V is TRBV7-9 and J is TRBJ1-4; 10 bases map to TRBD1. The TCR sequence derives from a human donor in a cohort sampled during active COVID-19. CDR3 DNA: TGTGCCAGCAGCTTTCCTGGACAGGGGGAAACTAGGGGAAAACTGTTTTTT. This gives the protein CASSFPGQGETRGKLFF.